Below, 15 T cell receptor beta chains from the same sample are listed, as sequenced in a study of T-cell reconstitution after alpha-beta-depleted transplantation in children. The library targeted TCRbeta and was prepared with unique molecular identifiers. TCRdb re-called the PCR reads with MiXCR, one entry per CDR3 protein. The sample yields about 610,000 distinct CDR3 sequences, under 12% seen once. Sequenced material: PBMCs from the stem cell graft donor, taken from the stem cell graft. The origin of the receptors is a human donor who donated a stem cell graft to a child with acute myeloid leukemia.

This clonotype was recorded a few times. The chain couples TRBV28 to TRBJ2-7; 8 bases align to TRBD1. Trimming removed 1 base from V and 3 bases from J; junction bases left unmatched: 5. The CDR3 length is 15 residues. Germline V gene sequence: CDR1 MDHEN, CDR2 SYDVKM. The CDR3, as DNA: TGTGCCAGCAGTTTATCTGGGACAGGTATCTACGAGCAGTACTTC. As protein: CASSLSGTGIYEQYF.

The gene calls are TRBV29-1 and TRBJ1-2; a weak D match, TRBD1 (6 bases). The CDR3 consists of 11 residues. The germline V gene has CDR1 SQVTM and CDR2 ANQGSEA. Trimming took off 6 bases at V and 12 bases at J, with 17 bases between the two ends. In DNA form, the CDR3 reads TGCAGCGTGGGGGAGAGGGCAGGGGACACCTTC. Translated: CSVGERAGDTF.

In regard to this clonotype: At one boundary the junction diverges from the germline segment, which might be a read error. The chain joins TRBV28 to TRBJ2-5; D tentatively reads TRBD1 or TRBD2 (5 bases each). The germline V gene has CDR1 MDHEN and CDR2 SYDVKM. The CDR3 has 13 residues. The CDR3 reads CASSFTGQEAQYF. Here the CDR3 DNA reads TGTGCCAGCAGTTTTACGGGGCAAGAGGCCCAGTACTTC.

This clonotype was seen at least ten times. This rearrangement joins TRBV20-1 to TRBJ1-4, with D unresolved. The CDR3 contains 14 residues. Trimming pared 0 bases from V and 0 bases from J, leaving 5 bases between. Germline V gene sequence: CDR1 DFQATT, CDR2 SNEGSKA (reference sequence). As DNA, the CDR3 is TGCAGTGCTAGAGAAGGGACAACTAATGAAAAACTGTTTTTT. Amino acid sequence: CSAREGTTNEKLFF.

This clonotype showed up many times. The chain carries TRBV4-1 and TRBJ2-1, with TRBD2 matching over 8 bases. The length of the CDR3 is 16 residues. Per germline, CDR1 MGHRA and CDR2 YSYEKL. V lost 3 bases to trimming and J lost 8 bases; unmatched junction nucleotides: 12. The CDR3 loop is CASSHPPGLGRDEQFF. DNA for the CDR3: TGCGCCAGCAGCCATCCTCCGGGACTAGGGAGAGATGAGCAGTTCTTC.

The gene calls are TRBV6-2 or TRBV6-3 and TRBJ1-1; 8 bases align to TRBD1. CDR1 is MNHEY, CDR2 SVGEGT, per germline. Losses at the gene ends were 2 bases for V and 0 bases for J; bases not matched to a gene: 2. The CDR3 length is 15 residues. As DNA, the CDR3 is TGTGCCAGCAGTTACCGGACAGGGATGAACACTGAAGCTTTCTTT. Translation: CASSYRTGMNTEAFF.

The CDR3, as DNA: TGCAGTGCTAGACGATCGCGGGGCGGGGAGACCCAGTACTTC. Translation: CSARRSRGGETQYF. The chain uses TRBV20-1 and TRBJ2-5; tentative D call: TRBD2 (6 bases). Germline-derived CDR1 and CDR2 are DFQATT and SNEGSKA (reference sequence). The CDR3 has 14 residues. V lost 2 bases to trimming and J lost 5 bases, with 15 bases between them.

In this sample, this clonotype turned up a few times. The chain has TRBV12-3 or TRBV12-4 and TRBJ2-1; 7 bases match TRBD1. This CDR3 region has 13 residues. V lost 4 bases, J lost 7 bases, and 4 bases stayed unmatched. The CDR3 DNA reads as TGTGCCAGCAGTTGGGACAGTTTGAATGAGCAGTTCTTC. This translates into CASSWDSLNEQFF.

Ten or more counts support this clonotype. V usage is TRBV20-1 and J usage is TRBJ2-7, with D perhaps given as TRBD1 or TRBD2 (6 bases each). V was pared by 1 base and J by 3 bases, with 10 bases between. Per germline, CDR1 DFQATT and CDR2 SNEGSKA (reference sequence). CDR3 size: 13 residues. For the CDR3, the DNA is TGCAGTGCTAGAGGGGGGGACAACTACGAGCAGTACTTC. Translated: CSARGGDNYEQYF.

The CDR3 DNA reads as TGTGCCAGCTCCCCCAAATCGACAGGGCTTAGCTACAATGAGCAGTTCTTC. This encodes CASSPKSTGLSYNEQFF. The chain carries TRBV18 and TRBJ2-1; the match to TRBD1 covers 7 bases. The V gene end was trimmed by 6 bases and the J gene end by 3 bases; junction bases not matched to a gene: 14. This CDR3 region has 17 residues. Germline-derived CDR1 and CDR2 are KGHSH and LQKENI.

This clonotype was counted many times. This chain uses TRBV6-2 or TRBV6-3 with TRBJ2-2, with 12 positions matching TRBD2. The germline gives CDR1 MNHEY, CDR2 SVGEGT. The CDR3 runs to 17 residues. V shed 4 bases and J 7 bases; nucleotides not matched to a gene: 10. In nucleotides, the CDR3 is TGTGCCAGCAGTTGGGCAAGACTAGCGGGAGTGATCGGGGAGCTGTTTTTT. It translates to CASSWARLAGVIGELFF.

In its sample, this clonotype was seen many times. This chain connects TRBV20-1 to TRBJ2-7, with 8 nucleotides matching TRBD1. The ends lost 0 bases at V and 5 bases at J; junction bases unmatched: 6. In germline, CDR1 is DFQATT, CDR2 SNEGSKA (reference sequence). This CDR3 region has 14 residues. The CDR3 DNA reads as TGCAGTGCTAGAGATCAGGACAGGGTGGACGAGCAGTACTTC. Its translation: CSARDQDRVDEQYF.

A few counts support this clonotype. V gene TRBV12-3 or TRBV12-4 combines with J gene TRBJ1-6, with 10 bases that match TRBD1. The CDR3 length is 14 residues. V was pared by 5 bases and J by 8 bases, with 3 bases of the junction left unmatched. CDR3 in DNA: TGTGCCAGCAGTGGGGACAGGGGTTATTCACCCCTCCACTTT. Protein: CASSGDRGYSPLHF.

The chain couples TRBV7-2 to TRBJ1-4, with 9 bases identical to TRBD1. Germline V lookup: CDR1 SGHTA, CDR2 FQGNSA. The CDR3 runs to 15 residues. After removal of 6 bases from V and 7 bases from J, the junction contained 9 bases not matched to a gene. CDR3 loop: CASRATGGSGEKLFF. The CDR3 bases are TGTGCCAGCAGAGCCACAGGGGGCAGCGGTGAAAAACTGTTTTTT.

This chain uses TRBV29-1 with TRBJ2-1, with 11 bases that match TRBD2. The V and J ends lost 6 bases and 3 bases, in that order; junction bases with no gene match: 4. Germline lookup yields CDR1 SQVTM and CDR2 ANQGSEA. This CDR3 is built from 14 residues. DNA of the CDR3: TGCAGCGTCCTGACTAGCGGGAACTACAATGAGCAGTTCTTC. This encodes CSVLTSGNYNEQFF.